The 14 T cell receptor beta chains below all came from one sample that was sequenced in a study of OX40 agonist ivuxolimab in advanced cancers. The protocol was immunoSEQ multiplex PCR, while the TCRdb copy is restricted to in-frame clones and leaves out a portion. Counted here are tens of thousands of clones, approximately 79% occurring once; the ten biggest clones make up approximately 1.9%. The sample here was CD4+ or CD8+ T cells sorted from blood, taken in a trial of the OX40 agonist ivuxolimab. These receptor sequences come from an adult with an advanced solid tumor such as melanoma, head and neck, liver or kidney cancer.

The rearrangement links TRBV6-5 to TRBJ2-5; no clear D. Per the germline V gene, CDR1 is MNHEY and CDR2 is SVGAGI. The CDR3 loop spans 11 amino acids. V lost 4 bases to trimming and J lost 5 bases, with 5 bases between them. DNA of the CDR3: TGTGCCAGCAGTTCCACGGAGACCCAGTACTTC. Translating gives CASSSTETQYF.

This chain uses TRBV6-6 with TRBJ2-5, with 9 nucleotides matching TRBD1. In germline, CDR1 is MNHNY, CDR2 SVGAGI (reference sequence). Trimming took 6 bases from V and 2 from J; bases not matched to a gene: 7. This CDR3 is built from 15 residues. CDR3 amino acids: CASRDLGTGQETQYF. CDR3 coding DNA: TGTGCCAGCAGGGACCTTGGGACAGGGCAAGAGACCCAGTACTTC.

This clone is a singleton in its sample. The rearrangement joins TRBV28 to TRBJ2-7; 10 bases align to TRBD1. This CDR3 has 15 amino acids. After removal of 5 bases from V and 1 base from J, the junction contained 5 bases not matched to a gene. In germline, CDR1 is MDHEN, CDR2 SYDVKM. Written as DNA, the CDR3 is TGTGCCAGCAGTGAACCGGGACAGGGGTCCTACGAGCAGTACTTC. It specifies CASSEPGQGSYEQYF.

The chain combines TRBV5-6 with TRBJ2-5; D possibly corresponds to TRBD1 (6 bases). The CDR3 loop spans 15 amino acids. The germline V gene has CDR1 SGHDT and CDR2 YYEEEE. Between the trimmed V and J ends, which lost 2 bases and 2 bases, there was a span of 13 bases. The CDR3 DNA sequence: TGTGCCAGCAGCTTTAAGGGGGACGGACAAGAGACCCAGTACTTC. Its protein product is CASSFKGDGQETQYF. Full variable domain (remainder filled in from reference TRBV5-6 and TRBJ2-5): DAGVTQSPTHLIKTRGQQVTLRCSPKSGHDTVSWYQQALGQGPQFIFQYYEEEERQRGNFPDRFSGHQFPNYSSELNVNALLLGDSALYLCASSFKGDGQETQYFGPGTRLLVL.

The chain carries TRBV30 and TRBJ2-5; D could derive from TRBD1 or TRBD2 (5 bases each). Germline-derived CDR1 and CDR2 are GTSNPN and SVGIG (reference sequence). The ends were cut back, 8 bases at V and 6 bases at J, with 16 bases in the middle. The CDR3 length is 12 residues. CDR3 coding DNA: TGTGCCGCCTCCCGGGACGAAAAGACCCAGTACTTC. Its translation is CAASRDEKTQYF.

V is TRBV5-4 and J is TRBJ2-3, with D perhaps matching TRBD2 (6 bases). V shed 4 bases and J shed 0 bases, with 15 bases lying between them. Germline CDR1 and CDR2: SGHNT and YYREEE (reference sequence). The length of the CDR3 is 16 residues. The CDR3 nucleotides read TGTGCCAGCAGCGGTCGGGGGACCTATAGCACAGATACGCAGTATTTT. It yields the protein CASSGRGTYSTDTQYF.

The chain couples TRBV28 to TRBJ1-2; 10 bases line up with TRBD1. The CDR3 runs 16 residues. Germline CDR1 is MDHEN and CDR2 is SYDVKM. V was clipped by 8 bases and J by 0 bases; unmatched bases: 9. CDR3 residues: CASLGTGDLTNYGYTF. As DNA, the CDR3 is TGTGCCAGCCTCGGGACAGGGGACCTTACTAACTATGGCTACACCTTC.

The V gene is TRBV5-1, the J gene TRBJ1-3, with TRBD1 matching 10 bases. Germline-derived CDR1 and CDR2 are SGHRS and YFSETQ. Losses at the gene ends were 4 bases for V and 1 base for J; bases not matched to a gene: 5. This CDR3 comprises 16 residues. For the CDR3, the DNA is TGCGCCAGCAGCCCCGGGACAGGGGCGTCTGGAAACACCATATATTTT. Its protein is CASSPGTGASGNTIYF.

The V call is TRBV5-1, the J call TRBJ1-6; 7 bases line up with TRBD1. CDR3 length: 15 residues. V lost 3 bases, J lost 7 bases, and 7 bases stayed unmatched. The germline V gene encodes CDR1 SGHRS and CDR2 YFSETQ. CDR3 bases: TGCGCCAGCAGCTCTGCAAGACAGGGAAATTCACCCCTCCACTTT. Protein: CASSSARQGNSPLHF. Full variable domain (missing parts from reference TRBV5-1 and TRBJ1-6): KAGVTQTPRYLIKTRGQQVTLSCSPISGHRSVSWYQQTPGQGLQFLFEYFSETQRNKGNFPGRFSGRQFSNSRSEMNVSTLELGDSALYLCASSSARQGNSPLHFGNGTRLTVT.

The V gene is TRBV2, the J gene TRBJ1-4; tentatively, D is TRBD1 (5 bases). CDR1 and CDR2 (germline): SNHLY, FYNNEI. V was cut by 6 bases and J by 7 bases, with 9 bases left in between. CDR3 length equals 12 residues. CDR3 protein: CASSSGFEKLFF. CDR3 nucleotide sequence: TGTGCCAGCAGCTCAGGGTTTGAAAAACTGTTTTTT.

V gene TRBV2 combines with J gene TRBJ2-5; D unresolved. The CDR3 runs to 14 residues. V dropped 1 base and J dropped 1 base, with 7 bases sitting between them. The germline gives CDR1 SNHLY, CDR2 FYNNEI. CDR3 in amino acids: CASSEERPQETQYF. The CDR3 DNA follows: TGTGCCAGCAGTGAAGAGAGACCCCAAGAGACCCAGTACTTC.

V and J are TRBV29-1 and TRBJ2-2; D is unclear. The CDR3 is made up of 13 amino acids. Germline CDR1 SQVTM, CDR2 ANQGSEA. The ends were cut back, 6 bases at V and 5 bases at J, with 13 bases in the middle. The CDR3 loop is CSVNKGGTGELFF. Here the CDR3 DNA reads TGCAGCGTGAATAAGGGTGGAACCGGGGAGCTGTTTTTT.

The V call is TRBV6-6, the J call TRBJ1-2, with D possibly TRBD1 on 5 matching bases. The CDR3 spans 16 residues. Germline V gene sequence: CDR1 MNHNY, CDR2 SVGAGI (reference sequence). V gave up 5 bases and J gave up 2 bases, with 18 bases separating them. The CDR3 loop reads CASSPHGAGLNYGYTF. The CDR3 DNA reads as TGTGCCAGCAGTCCCCACGGGGCAGGGCTCAACTATGGCTACACCTTC.

The CDR3 loop reads CASSPGQGFSDTQYF. The CDR3 DNA reads as TGTGCCAGCAGCCCCGGACAGGGTTTTTCAGATACGCAGTATTTT. This rearrangement joins TRBV7-2 to TRBJ2-3; 8 nucleotides align to TRBD1. Germline-derived CDR1 and CDR2 are SGHTA and FQGNSA. The CDR3 has 15 residues. V gave up 5 bases and J gave up 4 bases; unmatched junction bases: 8.